This T cell receptor beta chain is drawn from a study of blood T cell repertoires in COVID-19. V was clipped by 8 bases and J by 6 bases, with 16 bases between them. The CDR3 loop spans 12 amino acids. Germline CDR1 GTSNPN, CDR2 SVGIG (reference sequence). Sequenced by immunoSEQ multiplex PCR; TCRdb stores in-frame clones only, minus some. The table shows 250,000 or so clones, with approximately 90% occurring only once. Participants were aged about 18 to 95 years, lived in 24 US areas, and enrolled virtually. Specimen: PBMCs or T cells enriched from blood (not recorded which). The TCR was taken from a man aged 35-49 years who had been exposed to COVID-19. This chain joins TRBV30 and TRBJ1-2, with D possibly matching TRBD1 (6 bases). DNA of the CDR3: TGTGCCGGATGGAACAGGGTCCATGGCTACACCTTC. It specifies CAGWNRVHGYTF.